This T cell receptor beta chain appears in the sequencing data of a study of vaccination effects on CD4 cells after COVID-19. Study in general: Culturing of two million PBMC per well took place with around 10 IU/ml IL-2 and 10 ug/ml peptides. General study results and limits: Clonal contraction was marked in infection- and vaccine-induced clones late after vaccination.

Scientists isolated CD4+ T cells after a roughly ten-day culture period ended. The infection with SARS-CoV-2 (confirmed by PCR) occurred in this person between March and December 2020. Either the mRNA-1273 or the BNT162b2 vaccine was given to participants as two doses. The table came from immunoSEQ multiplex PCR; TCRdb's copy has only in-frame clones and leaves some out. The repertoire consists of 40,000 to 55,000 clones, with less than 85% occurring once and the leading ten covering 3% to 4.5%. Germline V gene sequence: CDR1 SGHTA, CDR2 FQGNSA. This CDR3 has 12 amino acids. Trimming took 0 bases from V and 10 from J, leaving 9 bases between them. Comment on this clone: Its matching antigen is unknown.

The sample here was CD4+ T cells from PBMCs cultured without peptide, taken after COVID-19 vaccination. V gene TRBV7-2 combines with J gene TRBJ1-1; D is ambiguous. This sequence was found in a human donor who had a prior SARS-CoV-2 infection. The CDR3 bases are TGTGCCAGCAGCTTAGCTTTGAGGCGAGCTTTCTTT. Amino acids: CASSLALRRAFF.